Listed below are T cell receptor beta chains from one sample, sequenced in a study of T cells after yellow fever vaccination. TCRdb re-analysed the 5' RACE reads in MiXCR, keeping a single row per CDR3 protein. The data show approximately 110,000 distinct CDR3 sequences, roughly 8.9% seen once. Material: CD8+ T cells sorted from PBMCs, obtained 45 days after the yellow fever booster vaccination. All receptors derive from a young man who received the YFV17D yellow fever vaccine. Each CDR3 is given with its conserved first and last residue. D genes are given only for firm matches. For some rows the clone size is stated as once, few or many, or as a class when expanded; others skip it.

clone_size	v_call	d_call	j_call	cdr3_nt	cdr3_aa
once	TRBV5-8	-	TRBJ1-4	TGTGCCAGCAGCGGATGGGGGGTTTCCGGGACTAATGAAAAACTGTTTTTT	CASSGWGVSGTNEKLFF
-	TRBV12-3/TRBV12-4	TRBD2	TRBJ2-3	TGTGCCAGCACCGGGACAGAGACTAGCGGGAGGTTCACAGATACGCAGTATTTT	CASTGTETSGRFTDTQYF
many	TRBV29-1	TRBD1	TRBJ2-1	TGCAGCGTGGCCGGGACAGGGGTATACAATGAGCAGTTCTTC	CSVAGTGVYNEQFF
-	TRBV20-1	-	TRBJ2-3	TGCAGTGCTAGAGATCCATCAAGAGCAGATACGCAGTATTTT	CSARDPSRADTQYF
few	TRBV9	TRBD2	TRBJ2-2	TGTGCCAGCAGCGCCACTAGCGGGGGCACCGGGGAGCTGTTTTTT	CASSATSGGTGELFF
many	TRBV24-1	-	TRBJ1-5	TGTGCCACCAGTGATCAGACAGGTCTGCCCCAGCATTTT	CATSDQTGLPQHF
few	TRBV5-5	-	TRBJ2-7	TGTGCCAGCAGCTCCACATTTGACAGGCTATACGAGCAGTACTTC	CASSSTFDRLYEQYF
many	TRBV6-5	-	TRBJ2-1	TGTGCCAGCAGCCCTGACTCCTACGAGCAGTTCTTC	CASSPDSYEQFF
few	TRBV5-1	TRBD2	TRBJ2-7	TGCGCCAGCAGCGTAGCTAGCGGAGGCTCCTACGAGCAGTACTTC	CASSVASGGSYEQYF
-	TRBV20-1	-	TRBJ2-1	TGCAGTGCTCCGTTAGCGGACTACAATGAGCAGTTCTTC	CSAPLADYNEQFF
few	TRBV25-1	TRBD2	TRBJ2-5	TGTGCCAGCAGTGCCCCGGCGGGACTAGCGGAACAAGAGACCCAGTACTTC	CASSAPAGLAEQETQYF
many	TRBV7-9	-	TRBJ1-1	TGTGCCAGCAGCATCCGAGGTGAAGCTTTCTTT	CASSIRGEAFF
many	TRBV24-1	-	TRBJ1-1	TGTGCCACCAGTGTCCTAGAGGTGGGAGCTTTCTTT	CATSVLEVGAFF
many	TRBV7-9	-	TRBJ1-2	TGTGCCAGCAGCTTACTAAAGACGGATGGCTACACCTTC	CASSLLKTDGYTF
many	TRBV27	-	TRBJ2-1	TGTGCCACGGGAGACAACTACAATGAGCAGTTCTTC	CATGDNYNEQFF
many	TRBV4-2	TRBD2	TRBJ2-1	TGTGCCAGCAGCCAAGAGGGGAGGGACTCCGGCCCCTACAATGAGCAGTTCTTC	CASSQEGRDSGPYNEQFF
few	TRBV14	TRBD1	TRBJ2-7	TGTGCCAGCAGCCAAGAAGGAGGACAGGTGCCAAACGAGCAGTACTTC	CASSQEGGQVPNEQYF
-	TRBV6-5	TRBD2	TRBJ2-3	TGTGCCAGCAGTTACACCAGCGGGAGGGGCACAGATACGCAGTATTTT	CASSYTSGRGTDTQYF
-	TRBV5-1	TRBD2	TRBJ2-1	TGCGCCAGCAGCGACAGCGGGAGGAACAATGAGCAGTTCTTC	CASSDSGRNNEQFF
many	TRBV7-8	TRBD1	TRBJ2-1	TGTGCCAGCAGCTTAGGCGACAGGGTGTGGGACGATGAGCAGTTCTTC	CASSLGDRVWDDEQFF
many	TRBV5-6	-	TRBJ2-4	TGTGCCAGCAGCTTGGGCGCGGGAAACATTCAGTACTTC	CASSLGAGNIQYF
few	TRBV3-1	TRBD2	TRBJ2-7	TGTGCCAGCAGCCCAATCCTAGCGGGGGGACGGTACGAGCAGTACTTC	CASSPILAGGRYEQYF
many	TRBV7-3	TRBD1	TRBJ2-2	TGTGCCAGCAGCTCCGACAGGGGTAACACCGGGGAGCTGTTTTTT	CASSSDRGNTGELFF
many	TRBV27	TRBD1	TRBJ2-2	TGTGCCAGCAGTACAGGGGGCCAGATGTACACCGGGGAGCTGTTTTTT	CASSTGGQMYTGELFF
many	TRBV9	TRBD2	TRBJ2-5	TGTGCCAGCAGTCCCGGACTAGCGGGAGAGACCCAGTACTTC	CASSPGLAGETQYF
many	TRBV29-1	-	TRBJ1-1	TGCAGCGTTGAGGTGGCTGGCAGCAACACTGAAGCTTTCTTT	CSVEVAGSNTEAFF
few	TRBV10-3	-	TRBJ2-7	TGTGCCATCAGTGATATGGTCATTAGGGAGCAGTACTTC	CAISDMVIREQYF
many	TRBV4-3	TRBD1	TRBJ1-6	TGCGCCAGCAGCCAGGTTCCGGGACAGGGGTACAACTATAATTCACCCCTCCACTTT	CASSQVPGQGYNYNSPLHF
many	TRBV12-3/TRBV12-4	-	TRBJ2-1	TGTGCCAGCAGAAGGGCCCACAATGAGCAGTTCTTC	CASRRAHNEQFF
many	TRBV7-2	TRBD2	TRBJ2-5	TGTGCCAGCAGCTTAGTCCTAGCGGGAGGAGAAGAGACCCAGTACTTC	CASSLVLAGGEETQYF
-	TRBV5-4	-	TRBJ2-2	TGTGCCAGCAGCTTGAAGGAGACCGGGGAGCTGTTTTTT	CASSLKETGELFF
many	TRBV7-8	TRBD1	TRBJ1-1	TGTGCCAGCAGCCTAGGACAGGGTGGGAACACTGAAGCTTTCTTT	CASSLGQGGNTEAFF
many	TRBV5-5	-	TRBJ2-7	TGTGCCAGCAGCTTGACAGGGCGGGAGCAGTACTTC	CASSLTGREQYF
-	TRBV7-9	TRBD2	TRBJ2-1	TGTGCCAGCAGCTTGCATGAGCGGGATTATAAGTTCTTC	CASSLHERDYKFF
few	TRBV7-9	TRBD1	TRBJ2-7	TGTGCCAGCAGCCACGGGACAGGGACGTACGAGCAGTACTTC	CASSHGTGTYEQYF
many	TRBV5-1	TRBD2	TRBJ2-4	TGCGCCAGCAGCTATCGACTAGCGGGAGGAGAAGACATTCAGTACTTC	CASSYRLAGGEDIQYF
many	TRBV21-1	-	TRBJ2-7	TGTGCCAGCAGCAAAGGGACTAGCGGCGAGCAGTACTTC	CASSKGTSGEQYF
many	TRBV28	-	TRBJ2-3	TGTGCCAGCAATTCCCGGGGGCGAGATACGCAGTATTTT	CASNSRGRDTQYF
many	TRBV9	TRBD1	TRBJ2-7	TGTGCCAGCAGCCCCGGGACAGTCCCCTCCTACGAGCAGTACTTC	CASSPGTVPSYEQYF
-	TRBV7-9	-	TRBJ2-1	TGTGCCAGCAGCTCCCGTGCGGGTAGCTCCTACAATGAGCAGTTCTTC	CASSSRAGSSYNEQFF
many	TRBV6-5	-	TRBJ1-5	TGTGCCAGCAGTCCGGGGTTACGGCAGCCCCAGCATTTT	CASSPGLRQPQHF
few	TRBV11-2	TRBD2	TRBJ2-1	TGTGCCAGCAGCTGGGGGGACTACTCCCCCAGTGAGCAGTTCTTC	CASSWGDYSPSEQFF